This record covers a single T cell receptor beta chain. Sequencing of TCR beta was performed on blood CD8+ T cells and on blood CD4+ T cells. FACS enriched CD8+ TEMRA cells, while bulk CD8+ and CD4+ were negatively isolated. This sample was taken from a study of CD8 T cells in Susac syndrome. Random hexamers primed reverse transcription of about 0.45 to 1 ug RNA. The authors amplified TCR beta CDR3 across 54 Vbeta and 13 Jbeta using immunoSEQ multiplex PCR. TCRdb reanalysed the immunoSEQ multiplex PCR reads using MiXCR and keeps one entry per CDR3 protein. In the table there are some 140,000 distinct CDR3 sequences, approximately 90% of which are singletons. The sequence derives from a human donor with multiple sclerosis. The sequencing input was CD8+ T cells from PBMCs.

The CDR3 reads CASSALAYEQYF. DNA of the CDR3: TGTGCCAGCAGTGCCCTAGCCTACGAGCAGTACTTC. This chain links TRBV12-3 or TRBV12-4 with TRBJ2-7; D call uncertain. Deletions cut 5 bases from V and 2 bases from J, with 7 bases between. This CDR3 region has 12 residues.